The next 13 T cell receptor beta chains were all read from a single sample in a study of cytomegalovirus exposure and HLA in healthy donors listed by TCRdb under 2017. Libraries came from the immunoSEQ multiplex PCR assay. A mixture of 60 forward primers for TCR Vbeta segments and 13 reverse primers for TCR Jbeta segments was used in the multiplex PCR. TCRdb re-hosts the immuneACCESS table, in-frame sequences only. Its copies lack some clones; in the studies checked, an unresolved V gene accounts for under half of them, and the cause for the rest is not known. The sample profile shows about 160,000 clones; roughly 84% of them were found once. The ten largest make up 1.9% of the sample. Input material: PBMCs. The origin of the receptors is a man in his late teens or twenties in good health and CMV-seronegative.

The rearrangement uses TRBV9 and TRBJ2-2; TRBD2 agrees at 9 bases. The J segment lost 6 bases and the V segment lost 3 bases, leaving 6 bases of the junction unmatched. Germline V gene sequence: CDR1 SGDLS, CDR2 YYNGEE. This CDR3 is built from 15 residues. The CDR3 protein is CASSGGLAWSGELFF. The CDR3 DNA reads as TGTGCCAGCAGCGGCGGACTAGCGTGGTCCGGGGAGCTGTTTTTT.

This chain connects TRBV27 to TRBJ2-7; the D gene is possibly TRBD1 (6 bases). Germline CDR1 and CDR2: MNHEY and SMNVEV (reference sequence). The length of the CDR3 is 13 residues. Trimming cost V 5 bases and J 3 bases, with 11 bases left between them. CDR3 DNA sequence: TGTGCCAGCAGTACCCGGGACAACTACGAGCAGTACTTC. Translating gives CASSTRDNYEQYF.

The V and J genes are TRBV6-5 and TRBJ2-3; unclear D gene. With 6 bases removed from V and 4 bases from J, the gap between germline ends came to 17 bases. In germline, CDR1 is MNHEY, CDR2 SVGAGI. This CDR3 region has 15 residues. CDR3 sequence reads: CASRDPRSEADTQYF. CDR3 nucleotides: TGTGCCAGCAGAGACCCGAGGAGCGAGGCAGATACGCAGTATTTT.

The CDR3 sequence: CASSATTGLGELFF. The CDR3 DNA reads TGTGCCAGCAGCGCAACTACAGGGTTAGGGGAGCTGTTTTTT. The chain links TRBV9 to TRBJ2-2; tentative D call: TRBD1 (6 bases). The CDR3 contains 14 residues. Germline V gene data show CDR1 as SGDLS and CDR2 as YYNGEE. V lost 3 bases, J lost 8 bases, and 14 bases lay in between.

The CDR3 coding sequence is TGTGCCAGCAGCCCGATAGCGGGAGGGTACGAGCAGTACTTC. The encoded protein is CASSPIAGGYEQYF. V usage is TRBV7-8 and J usage is TRBJ2-7; 11 bases are a match to TRBD2. The V gene's germline CDR1 is SGHVS and CDR2 FQNEAQ. After removal of 5 bases from V and 4 bases from J, the junction contained 4 bases not matched to a gene. The CDR3 contains 14 residues.

The rearrangement joins TRBV4-1 to TRBJ1-2; 7 positions match TRBD1. V lost 5 bases and J lost 4; bases outside the gene matches: 10. Per germline, CDR1 MGHRA and CDR2 YSYEKL. The CDR3 extends over 15 amino acids. The CDR3 nucleotides read TGCGCCAGCAGCTACGACAGGGAGTCGGCCTATGGCTACACCTTC. The encoded protein is CASSYDRESAYGYTF.

This clone was observed once. The chain couples TRBV29-1 to TRBJ2-1, with 7 bases fitting TRBD2. Losses at the gene ends were 5 bases for V and 9 bases for J; bases not matched to a gene: 7. This CDR3 contains 12 residues. The V gene's germline CDR1 is SQVTM and CDR2 ANQGSEA. CDR3 sequence (DNA): TGCAGCGTTAAAGGGGAGGGTCGTGAGCAGTTCTTC. Translated, it gives CSVKGEGREQFF.

The J gene is TRBJ2-3, the V gene TRBV5-6, with 15 positions matching TRBD2. V shed 4 bases and J 5 bases; nucleotides not matched to a gene: 5. There are 16 residues in the CDR3. The germline V gene has CDR1 SGHDT and CDR2 YYEEEE. CDR3 loop: CASSPRTSGGVDTQYF. The CDR3 DNA is TGTGCCAGCAGCCCCAGGACTAGCGGGGGGGTAGATACGCAGTATTTT.

The rearrangement joins TRBV7-2 to TRBJ2-7; 10 nucleotides align to TRBD2. CDR1 and CDR2 from the germline V gene are SGHTA and FQGNSA. V lost 1 base, J lost 0 bases, and 6 bases stayed unmatched. The CDR3 extends over 17 amino acids. CDR3 nucleotides: TGTGCCAGCAGCTTAGGTCTAGCGGGAGTTTCCTCCTACGAGCAGTACTTC. It codes for CASSLGLAGVSSYEQYF.

The chain employs TRBV10-3 and TRBJ2-1, with D perhaps TRBD1 (6 bases). Trimming stripped 7 bases from V and 10 bases from J, with 14 bases between. Germline V CDR1 and CDR2: ENHRY, SYGVKD. The CDR3 extends over 12 amino acids. The CDR3 here is CAITLGGGEQFF. The CDR3 bases are TGTGCCATCACCCTAGGGGGTGGGGAGCAGTTCTTC.

This chain links TRBV6-4 with TRBJ2-3; a weak D match, TRBD2 (7 bases). The CDR3 contains 13 residues. Germline CDR1 is MRHNA and CDR2 is SNTAGT. Between the trimmed V and J ends, which lost 4 bases and 6 bases, there was a span of 11 bases. The CDR3: CASSAGGVDTQYF. The CDR3, as DNA: TGTGCCAGCAGTGCGGGGGGCGTGGATACGCAGTATTTT.

CDR3 nucleotides: TGTGCCAGCAGTTTAGGAGGGACCAACTCTGGAAACACCATATATTTT. Residues: CASSLGGTNSGNTIYF. V usage is TRBV28 and J usage is TRBJ1-3; the D gene is possibly TRBD1 (5 bases). This CDR3 has 16 amino acids. V was cut by 2 bases and J by 0 bases, with 11 bases left in between. CDR1 MDHEN and CDR2 SYDVKM come from the germline V gene.

The J gene is TRBJ2-7, the V gene TRBV10-3; D call uncertain. Deletions cut 4 bases from V and 5 bases from J, with 6 bases between. From germline, CDR1 is ENHRY and CDR2 SYGVKD. This CDR3 has 11 residues. The CDR3 sequence is CAISAVDEQYF. The DNA of the CDR3 is TGTGCCATCAGTGCGGTAGACGAGCAGTACTTC.